The present entry profiles one T cell receptor beta chain with its context. These data are taken from a study of blood T cell repertoires in COVID-19. Turning to the study itself: COVID-19 samples from acute and convalescent phases originated in the United States, Italy and Spain. T cells, B-cell-depleted T cells, or PBMCs supplied cDNA or gDNA.

Authors' data handling: Amplification of reference gene primers was used by the study to estimate nucleated cell counts. The table came from immunoSEQ multiplex PCR; TCRdb's copy has only in-frame clones and leaves some out. V and J calls and clone size follow that table, whereas D and trimming were derived from the DNA. Of approximately 250,000 clones in the sample, around four fifths are singletons; the top ten hold around 3.9%. Germline CDR1 reads SGHNT; CDR2 reads YYREEE (reference sequence). This CDR3 has 15 residues. The V gene lost 0 bases and the J gene lost 5 bases, with 12 bases spanning the gap. Participants reported their clinical history, and cohort assignment relied on those reports.

Sequencing input: PBMCs or T cells enriched from blood (not recorded which). The chain has TRBV5-4 and TRBJ1-5, with D possibly being TRBD1 (5 bases). This TCR derives from a man aged 25-45 years with acute COVID-19. The CDR3 spells CASSLAGGVDQPQHF. CDR3 DNA: TGTGCCAGCAGCTTGGCCGGGGGGGTGGATCAGCCCCAGCATTTT.